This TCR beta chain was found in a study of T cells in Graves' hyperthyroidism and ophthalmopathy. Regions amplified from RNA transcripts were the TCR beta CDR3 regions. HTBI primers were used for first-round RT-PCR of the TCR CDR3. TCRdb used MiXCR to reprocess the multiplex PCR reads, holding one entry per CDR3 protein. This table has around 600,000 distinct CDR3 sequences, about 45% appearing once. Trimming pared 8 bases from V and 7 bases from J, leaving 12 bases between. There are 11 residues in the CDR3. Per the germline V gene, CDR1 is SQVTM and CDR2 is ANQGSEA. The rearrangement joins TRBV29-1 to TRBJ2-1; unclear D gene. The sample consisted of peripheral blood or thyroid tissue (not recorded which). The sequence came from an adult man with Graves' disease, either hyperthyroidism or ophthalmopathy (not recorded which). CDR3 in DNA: TGCAGCCCCAACCTCGGTAATGAGCAGTTCTTC. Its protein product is CSPNLGNEQFF.